This is a list of T cell receptor beta chains from one sample in a study of T cell changes during pregnancy in multiple sclerosis. Profiling relied on immunoSEQ multiplex PCR, and the TCRdb table lists in-frame clones only, not all of them. Of just under 70,000 clones in the sample, around 90% are singletons; the top ten hold around 0.9%. The input for sequencing was peripheral blood, taken in the second trimester of pregnancy. These receptors came from a female donor with multiple sclerosis, enrolled in a pregnancy study. The conserved cysteine and the conserved F or W are not part of the CDR3 here. The order of the fields is CDR3 protein, clone size, V gene. A row's size may be missing; if present it is once, few, many or a size class.

AWSVAGLRMPQH,.,TRBV30
ASSPTGLTDTQY,.,TRBV11-3
ASSPGVNQPQH,.,TRBV11-2
ASRAWDRGYGYT,.,TRBV28
ASSREGRGNTEAF,.,TRBV4-1
ASSLEGSGGETQY,.,TRBV5-1
ASSPLGGQNYNEQF,.,TRBV7-9
ASSFPGSFDEQF,.,TRBV7-2
ASSRGSSEAF,.,TRBV7-9
ASSFRTGYT,.,TRBV7-2
ASSYLDRANYGYT,.,TRBV5-4
ASSHLGTLGNTIY,.,TRBV19
ASSYRSSGANVLT,.,TRBV7-3
ASKRIPNTGELF,few,TRBV2
ASSVEARREKAGYT,.,TRBV9
ASSQGRGQDGELF,.,TRBV4-2
ASSKGQGTNEKLF,.,TRBV5-4
ASSLAGGVDTQY,.,TRBV27
ASSPRGAREHYGYT,.,TRBV11-2
ASNIQGNSPLH,.,TRBV5-4
ASSPTSGGSGELF,.,TRBV7-9
ASSLGSSYNEQF,.,TRBV27
ASSPLTSGVETQY,.,TRBV18
ASSRGYTEAF,.,TRBV7-9
ASASGREKLF,.,TRBV30
ASSSNSQGAREQY,.,TRBV6-5
ASSRDRDTEAF,.,TRBV7-3
ASSVAGNYEQY,.,TRBV19
ASNLGSSGGVRSQY,.,TRBV5-1
ASSPLNQPQH,.,TRBV7-2
ASSQEVRLAGGRKGSYEQY,.,TRBV4-1
ASSLYSSGTGALNTEAF,.,TRBV18
ASSVISTPTYEQY,.,TRBV6-1
ASSLVSLRGGFGTQY,.,TRBV7-2
ASSLGADSYEQY,.,TRBV7-9
ASSEVPRGPRTDTQY,.,TRBV6-1
ASSGGLPARLANEQY,.,TRBV6-1
ASSLRTRGAAGELF,.,TRBV7-2
ASSGSGGLSDTQY,.,TRBV7-2
AISDSLGATEAF,few,TRBV10-3
ASRLDRSYGYT,.,TRBV19
ASSPRQGGRAEAF,.,TRBV7-2
ASGAGPTYEQY,.,TRBV2
ASSSSPTSLDTQY,.,TRBV7-3